This TCR beta chain comes out of a study of blood T cell repertoires in COVID-19. About the research overall: Specimens from acute and convalescent COVID-19 originated in the United States, Italy and Spain. Sample material is recorded as cDNA or gDNA derived from T cells, B-cell-depleted T cells, or PBMCs.

The junction had 5 bases not matched to a gene; V was cut back by 4 bases and J by 3 bases. CDR1 SGDLS and CDR2 YYNGEE come from the germline V gene. CDR3 length equals 15 residues. Original processing methods: Cell counts per sample came from amplifying reference gene primers. Libraries were prepared by immunoSEQ multiplex PCR; TCRdb keeps only in-frame clonotypes and omits some of them. The D gene and trimming were derived from the DNA, and the V and J assignments and clone size from that table. This table holds over 150,000 clones, around 90% found once. The chain is built from TRBV9 and TRBJ2-1; 9 bases match TRBD2. Sequenced sample: peripheral blood. The receptor comes from a man between 18 and 35 years old with COVID-19, enrolled during active disease. This chain's CDR3 is CASSSPSGNYNEQFF. CDR3 nucleotide sequence: TGTGCCAGCAGCAGCCCTAGCGGGAACTACAATGAGCAGTTCTTC. Looking up the rest from reference TRBV9 and TRBJ2-1 gives the full variable domain: DSGVTQTPKHLITATGQRVTLRCSPRSGDLSVYWYQQSLDQGLQFLIQYYNGEERAKGNILERFSAQQFPDLHSELNLSSLELGDSALYFCASSSPSGNYNEQFFGPGTRLTVL.